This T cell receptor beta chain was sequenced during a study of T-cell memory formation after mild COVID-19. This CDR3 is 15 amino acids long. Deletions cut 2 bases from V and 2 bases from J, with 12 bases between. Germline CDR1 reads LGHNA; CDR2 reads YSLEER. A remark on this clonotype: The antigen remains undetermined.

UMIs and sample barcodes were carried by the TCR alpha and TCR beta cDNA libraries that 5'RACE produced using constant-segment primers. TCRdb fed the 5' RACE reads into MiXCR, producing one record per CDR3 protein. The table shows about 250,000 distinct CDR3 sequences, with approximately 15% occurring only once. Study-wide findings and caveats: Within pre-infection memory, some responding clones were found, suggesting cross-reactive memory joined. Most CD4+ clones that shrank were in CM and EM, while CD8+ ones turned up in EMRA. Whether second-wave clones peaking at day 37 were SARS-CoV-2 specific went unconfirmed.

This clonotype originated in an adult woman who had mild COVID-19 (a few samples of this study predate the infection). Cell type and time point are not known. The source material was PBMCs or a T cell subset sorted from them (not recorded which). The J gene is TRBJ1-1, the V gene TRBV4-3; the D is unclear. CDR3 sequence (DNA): TGCGCCAGCAGCCAAATTCGGTCAGCCAACACTGAAGCTTTCTTT. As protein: CASSQIRSANTEAFF.